This T cell receptor (beta chain) was captured in a study of blood T cell repertoires in COVID-19. Study-wide background: Acute and convalescent COVID-19 samples came from the United States, Italy and Spain.

Germline V lookup: CDR1 MNHEY, CDR2 SMNVEV (reference sequence). The CDR3 spans 16 residues. Trimming took 3 bases from V and 0 from J, leaving 12 bases between them. This clone has a handful of counts. This table comes from immunoSEQ multiplex PCR, and its TCRdb copy is limited to in-frame clones, with some not included. The sample shows about 180,000 clones, approximately 85% of them seen only once. Material for sequencing was peripheral blood. The V call is TRBV27, the J call TRBJ2-1, with D possibly matching TRBD2 (6 bases). The TCR comes from a man aged 55 to 69 with acute or convalescent COVID-19. The CDR3 DNA is TGTGCCAGCAGTTTGTTTGCGCGGGGCTCCTACAATGAGCAGTTCTTC. Its protein product is CASSLFARGSYNEQFF.